These 29 T cell receptor beta chains came from one sample sequenced in a study of CD8+ T cells in alopecia areata. Sequencing used cDNA as its template, made by extracting RNA and reverse transcribing it. The protocol was immunoSEQ multiplex PCR, while the TCRdb copy is restricted to in-frame clones and leaves out a portion. The table lists some 120,000 clones, with no singletons. Sequencing was carried out using lesional skin. These TCRs come from a C3H/HeJ mouse with alopecia areata. Mouse MHC haplotype: H2-k.

On this clone: At residue 13, the translated DNA and the protein in TCRdb do not agree; the protein given here is derived from the DNA. Mouse names are used for the genes. Sequencing ends 3 residues short of the CDR3 end; the germline J gene provides the rest. V and J are TRBV19 and TRBJ1-3; the match to TRBD1 covers 12 bases. Per the germline V gene, CDR1 is FNHDT and CDR2 is SITEND (reference sequence). The ends lost 6 bases at V and 0 bases at J; junction bases unmatched: 4. The CDR3 is 16 amino acids. CDR3 amino acids: CASTRDRGLSGNTLYF. The sequenced CDR3 bases are TGTGCCAGCACCCGGGACAGGGGGCTTTCTGGAAATACG. The full variable domain, completed using reference TRBV19 and TRBJ1-3, is GGIITQTPKFLIGQEGQKLTLKCQQNFNHDTMYWYRQDSGKGLRLIYYSITENDLQKGDLSEGYDASREKKSSFSLTVTSAQKNEMAVFLCASTRDRGLSGNTLYFGEGSRLIVV.

The sample holds a few counts of this clone. Its ends do not fully match the called genes, so a read error is possible. The germline and genes are mouse ones. With the read ending 4 residues before the CDR3 end, the germline J gene is used to fill in that end. The chain is built from TRBV29 and TRBJ1-1; TRBD1 aligns across 9 bases. CDR3 length: 13 amino acids. In germline, CDR1 is MSHET, CDR2 SYDVDS. The CDR3 loop reads CSSSLPTGGEVFF. The CDR3 DNA, read in part, is TGTTCTAGCAGTTTACCGACAGGGGGA.

Turning to this clone: A mismatch at residue 13 separates the TCRdb protein from the translated DNA, so the protein presented here was translated from the DNA. Germline and genes: mouse. This chain's CDR3 is CASRTGGLSYNSPLYF. The sequenced CDR3 bases are TGTGCCAGCAGAACAGGGGGCCTATCCTATAATTCGCCC. The rearrangement joins TRBV13-3 to TRBJ1-6; TRBD1 aligns across 9 bases. The observed sequence ends 3 residues before the CDR3 terminus, with the missing tail filled in from the germline J gene. TRBJ1-6 is an ORF, and what it does is uncertain. CDR3 length: 16 residues. V trimming: 5 bases; J trimming: 1 base; junction bases outside the gene matches: 4. Germline CDR1 is NNHDY and CDR2 is SYVADS.

There are a few counts of this clone. Gene labels here are mouse ones. The read gets to within 4 residues of the CDR3 end, and the germline J gene fills in the rest. The chain couples TRBV17 to TRBJ2-4; 9 bases agree with TRBD2. The J segment lost 0 bases and the V segment lost 0 bases, leaving 1 base of the junction unmatched. There are 16 residues in the CDR3. Germline CDR1 and CDR2: MNHDT and YYDKIL. CDR3 sequence: CASSRELGGSQNTLYF. The CDR3 bases that were read are TGTGCTAGCAGTAGAGAACTGGGGGGTAGTCAAAAC.

The table lists this clone with a few counts. Each gene name is a mouse one. The observed sequence ends 4 residues before the CDR3 terminus, with the missing tail filled in from the germline J gene. V and J are TRBV29 and TRBJ2-5, with D unresolved. CDR3 size: 13 residues. Germline assignment: CDR1 MSHET and CDR2 SYDVDS. The germline V and J ends were trimmed by 1 base and 3 bases, with 5 bases remaining between them. The CDR3 here is CASSLLQQDTQYF. CDR3 DNA (partial): TGTGCTAGCAGTTTATTACAACAAGAC.

This clone was recorded many times. Gene labels here are mouse ones. The CDR3 end falls 4 residues outside the read, so it is completed with the germline J gene. J is TRBJ2-7 and V is TRBV13-3, with D maybe TRBD2 (6 bases). The germline gives CDR1 NNHDY, CDR2 SYVADS. This CDR3 has 13 amino acids. The ends were cut back, 6 bases at V and 0 bases at J, with 10 bases in the middle. The CDR3 is CASIGGGSYEQYF. The sequenced part of the CDR3 DNA is TGTGCCAGCATAGGTGGGGGCTCCTAT.

In the case of this clone: The junction differs from germline at one of its ends, possibly a read error. Any gene name here is a mouse gene name. The sequenced fragment ends 4 residues before the CDR3 boundary, so the rest is inferred from the germline J gene. The rearrangement uses TRBV13-3 and TRBJ1-2, with 7 bases matching TRBD1. This CDR3 spans 14 amino acids. In germline, CDR1 is NNHDY, CDR2 SYVADS. CDR3 DNA (partial): TGTGCTAGCAGCGCCGGGACAGCAAACTTC. Amino acids: CASSAGTANF. The full CDR3 reads CASSAGTANFDYTF.

This clone appeared a few times. Gene names denote mouse genes. The CDR3 end falls 4 residues outside the read, so it is completed with the germline J gene. The chain combines TRBV19 with TRBJ1-2, with D uncertain. This CDR3 region has 12 residues. Germline values: CDR1 FNHDT, CDR2 SITEND (reference sequence). The CDR3 loop reads CASSISGADYTF. The CDR3 DNA, read in part, is TGTGCCAGCAGTATATCTGGGGCC.

In regard to this clone: Mouse gene names and germline throughout. Read data end 4 residues before the CDR3 end; the end is taken from the germline J gene. The V call is TRBV5, the J call TRBJ2-1; perhaps TRBD1 as D (6 bases). V lost 3 bases to trimming and J lost 2 bases, with 8 bases between them. The CDR3 spans 14 residues. Per the germline V gene, CDR1 is LGHNA and CDR2 is YNLKQL (reference sequence). The chain's CDR3 is CASSQRQDYAEQFF. The CDR3 bases that were read are TGTGCCAGCAGCCAGAGACAGGACTATGCT.

About this clone: A mismatch at residue 12 separates the TCRdb protein from the translated DNA, so the protein presented here was translated from the DNA. Any gene name here is a mouse gene name. Read sequence stops 3 residues before the CDR3 end, and the germline J gene provides the missing end. V and J are TRBV1 and TRBJ1-6; a possible D gene is TRBD1 (6 bases). TRBJ1-6 counts as an open reading frame of uncertain function. V shed 0 bases and J shed 5 bases, with 8 bases lying between them. CDR1 is NSQYPW, CDR2 LRSPGD, per germline (reference sequence). This CDR3 contains 15 residues. The CDR3: CTCSADRDNNSPLYF. The CDR3 bases that were read are TGCACCTGCAGTGCAGACCGGGACAATAATTCGCCC.

Concerning this clone: Gene names are mouse gene names. CDR3 sequence reads: CTCRVTGGDNQDTQYF. CDR3 DNA (partial): TGCACCTGCAGGGTGACTGGGGGGGATAACCAAGAC. The V gene is TRBV1, the J gene TRBJ2-5; 11 bases match TRBD2. The read ends 4 residues early relative to the CDR3; the germline J gene fills the gap. CDR1 is NSQYPW and CDR2 is LRSPGD in the germline V gene (reference sequence). V was clipped by 6 bases and J by 0 bases; unmatched bases: 5. The CDR3 spans 16 residues.

To note about this clone: Gene names and germline refer to mouse. Coverage ceases 4 residues before the CDR3 finishes, and the germline J gene fills in the end. V is TRBV13-1 and J is TRBJ1-2; D may be TRBD1 (5 bases). In germline, CDR1 is NSHNY, CDR2 SYGAGN. V lost 2 bases and J lost 4, with 6 bases in between. The CDR3 consists of 12 residues. The part of the CDR3 DNA that was read is TGTGCCAGCAGTGAAGACAGCTCC. Its translation: CASSEDSS. The entire CDR3 reads CASSEDSSDYTF.

This clone was picked up a small number of times. Gene names refer to mouse genes. The read stops 4 residues short of the end of the CDR3; the missing end is completed from the germline J gene. V gene TRBV13-2 combines with J gene TRBJ2-7; tentative D call: TRBD2 (6 bases). Trimming pared 2 bases from V and 2 bases from J, leaving 14 bases between. Germline assignment: CDR1 NNHNN and CDR2 SYGAGS (reference sequence). The CDR3 extends over 15 amino acids. CDR3 bases read: TGTGCCAGCGGTGAACCTTGGGGGTTAGCCTAT. Translated: CASGEPWGLAY. The whole CDR3 reads CASGEPWGLAYEQYF.

A note on this clone: Gene names and germline match the mouse. The CDR3 bases that were read are TGCACCTGCAGTGCACCGGACAGAAAATAT. This encodes CTCSAPDRKY. The CDR3 as a whole reads CTCSAPDRKYEQYF. The rearrangement links TRBV1 to TRBJ2-7; a possible D gene is TRBD1 (6 bases). From the germline J gene comes the end of the CDR3, since the read stops 4 residues before it. The CDR3 spans 14 residues. The V gene's germline CDR1 is NSQYPW and CDR2 LRSPGD (reference sequence).

With regard to this clone: The protein recorded in TCRdb does not match the translated DNA at residue 10; the protein presented here comes from translating the DNA. The listed genes are named as in mouse. The read ends 3 residues shy of where the CDR3 ends; the end is completed using the germline J gene. The chain is built from TRBV1 and TRBJ1-3, with TRBD1 matching 9 bases. Germline-derived CDR1 and CDR2 are NSQYPW and LRSPGD (reference sequence). The CDR3 runs to 13 residues. CDR3 bases read: TGCACCTGCGGGGACAGGGTGGATACTACG. The encoded protein is CTCGDRVDTT. The whole CDR3 protein reads CTCGDRVDTTLYF.

This clone came up a few times. The gene names given are mouse names. The CDR3 end falls 4 residues outside the read, so it is completed with the germline J gene. This chain links TRBV13-3 with TRBJ2-4; 7 bases align to TRBD1. The CDR3 is 14 residues long. V trimming: 5 bases; J trimming: 2 bases; junction bases outside the gene matches: 5. Per germline, CDR1 NNHDY and CDR2 SYVADS. The DNA read from the CDR3 is TGTGCCAGCAGCGAAGACAGGGTTCAAAAC. Protein: CASSEDRVQN. The full CDR3 protein reads CASSEDRVQNTLYF.

As for this clone: Mouse gene names and germline throughout. The CDR3 end falls 4 residues outside the read, so it is completed with the germline J gene. This sequence joins TRBV13-3 and TRBJ1-1; D gene unclear. Per germline, CDR1 NNHDY and CDR2 SYVADS. The CDR3 runs 14 residues. Deletions cut 0 bases from V and 0 bases from J, with 6 bases between. The CDR3 here is CASSDASPNTEVFF. Partial CDR3 DNA: TGTGCCAGCAGTGATGCCAGTCCAAACACA.

Remarks on this clone: Each gene name is a mouse one. This chain's CDR3 is CASSDSQGATERLFF. The CDR3 bases that were read are TGTGCCAGCAGTGATTCCCAGGGGGCGACCGAA. The chain employs TRBV13-3 and TRBJ1-4, with 8 bases lining up with TRBD1. The CDR3 goes on 4 residues after the read ends, and that part is filled in from the germline J gene. CDR1 and CDR2 (germline): NNHDY, SYVADS. The CDR3 has 15 residues.

This clone was detected only a few times. Here the gene names and germline are mouse. The read ends 4 residues early relative to the CDR3; the germline J gene fills the gap. The V and J genes are TRBV16 and TRBJ2-3; 8 nucleotides align to TRBD2. The CDR3 loop spans 16 amino acids. Germline CDR1 and CDR2: SGHSA and FRNQAP. With V trimmed by 0 bases and J by 2 bases, 4 bases remained unmatched. The sequenced part of the CDR3 DNA is TGTGCAAGCAGCTTAGAACTGGGGGCGCTTGCAGAA. Its translation: CASSLELGALAE. The entire CDR3 is CASSLELGALAETLYF.

Of note for this clone: Gene labels here are mouse ones. The sequence runs out 4 residues before the end of the CDR3; the remainder is reconstructed from the germline J gene. This sequence joins TRBV1 and TRBJ2-7, with TRBD1 matching over 9 bases. This CDR3 spans 15 amino acids. J lost 3 bases, V lost 2 bases, and 5 bases had no gene match. Germline V CDR1 and CDR2: NSQYPW, LRSPGD (reference sequence). CDR3 DNA, as far as it was read: TGCACCTGCAGTGCACTCCGGGACAGGGTCTAT. Translated: CTCSALRDRVY. The full CDR3 reads CTCSALRDRVYEQYF.

As regards this clone: Gene names denote mouse genes. The read terminates 4 residues before the CDR3 end, so the remaining end is supplied by the germline J gene. This chain uses TRBV13-3 with TRBJ1-2, with D possibly TRBD1 on 5 matching bases. Germline CDR1 and CDR2: NNHDY and SYVADS. The CDR3 covers 15 residues. V shed 0 bases and J shed 3 bases, with 12 bases lying between them. The CDR3: CASSDADRFDSDYTF. Partial CDR3 DNA: TGTGCCAGCAGTGATGCAGACAGATTCGACTCC.

This clone was counted a few times. Germline and genes: mouse. The read gets to within 4 residues of the CDR3 end, and the germline J gene fills in the rest. The genes are TRBV13-3 and TRBJ2-7, with D possibly TRBD2 on 5 matching bases. The germline V gene encodes CDR1 NNHDY and CDR2 SYVADS. This CDR3 spans 13 amino acids. The V and J ends lost 6 bases and 3 bases respectively, with 13 bases between them. CDR3 sequence: CASIGDSLYEQYF. CDR3 DNA (partial): TGTGCCAGCATTGGGGATTCCCTCTAT.

This clone has at least ten counts. Any gene name here is a mouse gene name. The read ends 4 residues early relative to the CDR3; the germline J gene fills the gap. The V gene is TRBV1, the J gene TRBJ2-1; D might be TRBD2 (6 bases). The germline V and J ends were trimmed by 0 bases and 4 bases, with 10 bases remaining between them. The CDR3 is 15 amino acids. Germline loops: CDR1 NSQYPW, CDR2 LRSPGD (reference sequence). The DNA read from the CDR3 is TGCACCTGCAGTGCAGATGGGGGTCCTTATGCT. Translated: CTCSADGGPYA. The whole CDR3 sequence is CTCSADGGPYAEQFF.

Worth noting for this clone: Any gene name here is a mouse gene name. The CDR3 extends 4 residues past the end of the read, so its final part is completed from the germline J gene. V gene TRBV1 combines with J gene TRBJ2-7; the D gene is possibly TRBD2 (6 bases). Per the germline V gene, CDR1 is NSQYPW and CDR2 is LRSPGD (reference sequence). The CDR3 runs 15 residues. CDR3 residues: CTCSADGGGAHEQYF. CDR3 DNA, as far as it was read: TGCACCTGCAGTGCAGATGGGGGAGGGGCGCAT. Looking up the rest from reference TRBV1 and TRBJ2-7 gives the full variable domain: VTLLEQNPRWRLVPRGQAVNLRCILKNSQYPWMSWYQQDLQKQLQWLFTLRSPGDKEVKSLPGADYLATRVTDTELRLQVANMSQGRTLYCTCSADGGGAHEQYFGPGTRLTVL.

Concerning this clone itself: Mouse gene names and germline throughout. The CDR3 is cut off 4 residues early in the read; its end comes from the germline J gene. V usage is TRBV13-3 and J usage is TRBJ2-2, with 9 nucleotides matching TRBD1. Germline values: CDR1 NNHDY, CDR2 SYVADS. J lost 0 bases, V lost 4 bases, and 4 bases had no gene match. This CDR3 spans 16 amino acids. The CDR3 bases that were read are TGTGCCAGCAGTATCGGGACAGGGTCAAACACCGGG. It encodes CASSIGTGSNTG. The entire CDR3 protein reads CASSIGTGSNTGQLYF.

This clone occurred many times. Mouse germline and gene names are used. Coverage ceases 4 residues before the CDR3 finishes, and the germline J gene fills in the end. The J gene is TRBJ2-1, the V gene TRBV13-3; 8 bases are shared with TRBD2. Germline V gives CDR1 NNHDY, CDR2 SYVADS. V dropped 2 bases and J dropped 6; count of bases not matched to a gene: 4. The CDR3 runs 14 residues. The CDR3 loop is CASSEGWGAAEQFF. The DNA read from the CDR3 is TGTGCCAGCAGTGAGGGCTGGGGGGCTGCT.

This clone was observed a handful of times. The gene names here belong to mouse. Partial CDR3 DNA: TGTGCCAGCAGTCGTACTGGGGGGGCGGGTCAAAAC. Translating it yields CASSRTGGAGQN. In full, the CDR3 reads CASSRTGGAGQNTLYF. The J gene is TRBJ2-4, the V gene TRBV13-3, with 11 bases fitting TRBD2. The read ends 4 residues early relative to the CDR3; the germline J gene fills the gap. Trimming at V came to 4 bases and at J to 1 base, leaving 5 bases not matched to a gene. CDR1 NNHDY and CDR2 SYVADS come from the germline V gene. This CDR3 is built from 16 residues.

This clone was observed a few times. TCRdb gives a protein that differs at residue 12 from what the DNA encodes, so the protein here is translated from the DNA. Mouse names are used for the genes. The read comes to an end 3 residues before the CDR3 does, leaving the germline J gene to fill in the end. This chain connects TRBV1 to TRBJ1-6; D perhaps matches TRBD1 (5 bases). TRBJ1-6 is recorded as an ORF, its role being uncertain. Germline CDR1 is NSQYPW and CDR2 is LRSPGD (reference sequence). Trimming removed 1 base at V and 5 bases at J, with 9 bases between. This CDR3 contains 15 residues. The CDR3 DNA, read in part, is TGCACCTGCAGTGCAGGGGGCGCGGATAATTCGCCC. Residues: CTCSAGGADNSP. The whole CDR3 region reads CTCSAGGADNSPLYF.

With regard to this clone: Genes here carry mouse names. The missing CDR3 end, 4 residues past where the read stops, is filled in from the germline J gene. This chain uses TRBV17 with TRBJ2-1; 7 bases map to TRBD1. The V segment lost 5 bases and the J segment 5 bases; nucleotides outside the gene matches: 0. From germline, CDR1 is MNHDT and CDR2 YYDKIL. CDR3 size: 12 residues. CDR3 loop: CASSDRDAEQFF. CDR3 bases read: TGTGCTAGCAGTGACAGGGATGCT.